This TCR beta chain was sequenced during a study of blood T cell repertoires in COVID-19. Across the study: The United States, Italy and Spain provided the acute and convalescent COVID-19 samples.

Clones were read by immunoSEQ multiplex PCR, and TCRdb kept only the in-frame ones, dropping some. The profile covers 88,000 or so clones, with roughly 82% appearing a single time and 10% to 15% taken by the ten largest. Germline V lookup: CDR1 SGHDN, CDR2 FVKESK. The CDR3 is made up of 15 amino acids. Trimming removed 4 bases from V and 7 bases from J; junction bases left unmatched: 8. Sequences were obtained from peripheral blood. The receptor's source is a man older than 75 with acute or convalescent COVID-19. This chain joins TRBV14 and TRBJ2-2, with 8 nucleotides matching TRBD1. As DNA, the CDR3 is TGTGCCAGCAGCCCACTGCAGGGGGCGATCGGGGAGCTGTTTTTT. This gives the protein CASSPLQGAIGELFF.